Sequencing of this TCR beta chain was carried out in a study of response to subunit inactivated influenza vaccine. TCRdb independently ran MiXCR on the RT-PCR reads; one entry per CDR3 protein. Of around 520,000 distinct CDR3 sequences in the sample, roughly 10% were seen once. The TCR originated in a man aged 45-65 years who received an inactivated influenza vaccine. Material: PBMCs from blood, obtained on the day of vaccination.

This CDR3 reads CASSYASRGVTEAFF. CDR3 DNA sequence: TGTGCCAGCAGTTACGCGTCTCGAGGGGTCACTGAAGCTTTCTTT. The rearrangement links TRBV6-5 to TRBJ1-1; possibly TRBD1 for D (5 bases). The CDR3 length is 15 residues. Germline CDR1 reads MNHEY; CDR2 reads SVGAGI. The V end lost 2 bases, the J end lost 4 bases, and 14 bases lay between the germline ends.